Sequencing of this T cell receptor beta chain was carried out in a study of T cell responses to AZD1222 COVID-19 vaccine. This clone was picked up a small number of times. The antigen is undetermined. The V and J ends lost 4 bases and 5 bases, in that order; junction bases with no gene match: 4. Germline CDR1 reads LNHDA; CDR2 reads SQIVND (reference sequence). This CDR3 is 13 amino acids long. Generated by immunoSEQ multiplex PCR, the TCRdb table keeps only in-frame clones and is missing some. The repertoire has some 140,000 clones, approximately 91% of them found once; the top ten carry roughly 5.2%. Notes on the study in general: Following two doses of AZD1222, Spike-specific TCR breadth and depth rose. Just a handful of AZD1222 recipients were seropositive at baseline. Most donors were white British, females outnumbered males, and clonal diversity was possibly underestimated.

The sample consisted of peripheral blood, taken 28 days after the second AZD1222 dose. The receptor was isolated from an adult who received the AZD1222 COVID-19 vaccine. The chain recombines TRBV19 with TRBJ1-1; 7 bases are a match to TRBD1. CDR3 DNA sequence: TGTGCCAGTAGTACCGAACAGGGGACTGAAGCTTTCTTT. Its translation: CASSTEQGTEAFF.